This TCR beta chain came from a study of CD8 T cells in ankylosing spondylitis (dated by TCRdb to 2015 to 2018). Background on the whole study: T cell receptor beta repertoires were profiled in healthy donors and ankylosing spondylitis patients so that disease-linked TCR variants could be found. The full study cohort comprised around 25 ankylosing spondylitis patients and roughly 100 healthy donors. Samples of peripheral blood were taken, and for ankylosing spondylitis patients, synovial fluid was collected as well.

In this sample, this clonotype turned up many times. Its antigen remains unidentified. Base quality data are lacking; no much larger clone is found one base away. The investigation overall reported the following: The disease-linked clones showed a CD8+ phenotype and occurred at relatively low frequencies in peripheral blood. Blood from ankylosing spondylitis patients appeared to be characterized by a TCR beta motif composed of 7 to 9 highly homologous amino acid variants. Some motif variants had previously been reported in the synovial fluid and blood of reactive arthritis patients, which suggests shared mechanisms of disease initiation. Significant enrichment of the disease-linked clones was reported in matched synovial fluid samples from ankylosing spondylitis patients.

The CDR3 goes from the cysteine to the phenylalanine over 15 residues. Only the CDR3 DNA stays, 45 bases, in frame from base 1. The germline V gene yields SGHRS for CDR1 and YFSETQ for CDR2. V is reduced by 2 bases and J by 2 bases, leaving a spacing of 13 bases between them. Sequencing took place on an Illumina HiSeq 2500. Quantitative 5'-RACE with molecular barcodes was the method used to prepare the TCR beta libraries. The study's own analysis went as follows. Disease-linked TCR variants were identified with a new computational method built on a probabilistic model of VDJ rearrangement. The raw public reads went through TCRdb reprocessing: fastp at Q25, MiXCR clone calling, in-frame beta chains kept. Entries are consolidated by CDR3 protein sequence, retaining the most common genes and DNA. TCRdb assigned the V and J calls; the authors' analysis was not used. The sample data list about 280,000 distinct CDR3 sequences, and about 19% of these were observed just once. Of the sample, around 8% is held by the ten largest clones.

The clonotype was recovered from a male donor with ankylosing spondylitis or in good health (not recorded which). The chain couples TRBV5-1 to TRBJ2-5, with no confident D gene call. Sample: blood, either unsorted or a sorted T cell fraction (not recorded which). Here is the DNA: TGCGCCAGCAGCTTCGACTCATTACCACAAGAGACCCAGTACTTC. Protein translation: CASSFDSLPQETQYF.